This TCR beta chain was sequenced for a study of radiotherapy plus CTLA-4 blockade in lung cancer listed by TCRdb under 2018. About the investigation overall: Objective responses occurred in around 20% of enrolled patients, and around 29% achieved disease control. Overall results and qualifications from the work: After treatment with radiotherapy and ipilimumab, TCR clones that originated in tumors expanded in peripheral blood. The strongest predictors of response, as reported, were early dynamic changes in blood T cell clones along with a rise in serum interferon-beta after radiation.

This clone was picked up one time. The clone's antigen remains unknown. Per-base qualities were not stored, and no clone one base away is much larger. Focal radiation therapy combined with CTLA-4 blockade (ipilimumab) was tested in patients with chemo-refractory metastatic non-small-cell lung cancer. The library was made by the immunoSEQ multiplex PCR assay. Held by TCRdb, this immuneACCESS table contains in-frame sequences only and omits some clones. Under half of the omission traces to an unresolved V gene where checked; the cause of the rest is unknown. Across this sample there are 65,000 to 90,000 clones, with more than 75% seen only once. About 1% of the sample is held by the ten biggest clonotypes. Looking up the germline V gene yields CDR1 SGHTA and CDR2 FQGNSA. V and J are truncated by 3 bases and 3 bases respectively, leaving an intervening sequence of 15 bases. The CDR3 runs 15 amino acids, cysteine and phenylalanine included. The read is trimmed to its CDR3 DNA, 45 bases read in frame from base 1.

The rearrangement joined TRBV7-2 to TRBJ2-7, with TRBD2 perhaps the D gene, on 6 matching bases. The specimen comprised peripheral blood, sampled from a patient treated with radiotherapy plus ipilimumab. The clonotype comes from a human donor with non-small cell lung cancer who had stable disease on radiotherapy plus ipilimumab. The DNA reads TGTGCCAGCAGCTTCGACGGGACTGTCCTCTACGAGCAGTACTTC. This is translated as CASSFDGTVLYEQYF.